The 9 T cell receptor beta chains listed next were all sequenced from one sample in a study of blood T cell repertoires in COVID-19. This table comes from immunoSEQ multiplex PCR, and its TCRdb copy is limited to in-frame clones, with some not included. The data contain about 140,000 clones, roughly 88% of them singletons. The sample was peripheral blood. These receptors were obtained from a man between 65 and 85 years old with acute or convalescent COVID-19.

Only a few counts were recorded for this clone. J is TRBJ1-1 and V is TRBV2; TRBD1 might be the D (5 bases). V was trimmed by 6 bases and J by 0 bases, leaving 14 bases between them. Germline loops: CDR1 SNHLY, CDR2 FYNNEI. The CDR3 runs 15 residues. As DNA, the CDR3 is TGTGCCAGCAGCCGCGAAGGGACTCTGAACACTGAAGCTTTCTTT. The encoded protein is CASSREGTLNTEAFF. The complete variable domain, with remaining parts taken from reference TRBV2 and TRBJ1-1, reads EPEVTQTPSHQVTQMGQEVILRCVPISNHLYFYWYRQILGQKVEFLVSFYNNEISEKSEIFDDQFSVERPDGSNFTLKIRSTKLEDSAMYFCASSREGTLNTEAFFGQGTRLTVV.

This clone has only one observation. The chain employs TRBV24-1 and TRBJ2-3; TRBD1 agrees at 10 bases. J was trimmed by 3 bases and V by 4 bases; bases with no gene match: 9. The CDR3 runs 17 residues. CDR1 and CDR2 (germline): KGHDR, SFDVKD. The CDR3 here is CATSEAPGQGRTDTQYF. The CDR3 DNA follows: TGTGCCACCAGTGAGGCCCCGGGACAGGGGAGGACAGATACGCAGTATTTT.

This sequence joins TRBV19 and TRBJ2-5, with 9 bases that match TRBD1. CDR1 and CDR2 from the germline V gene are LNHDA and SQIVND (reference sequence). This CDR3 has 16 amino acids. The V segment lost 3 bases and the J segment 1 base; nucleotides outside the gene matches: 6. The CDR3 sequence is CASSMSGTGSQETQYF. The CDR3 coding sequence is TGTGCCAGTAGTATGTCCGGGACAGGGTCCCAAGAGACCCAGTACTTC.

V and J are TRBV28 and TRBJ1-2, with 8 nucleotides matching TRBD1. This CDR3 spans 16 amino acids. The V gene's germline CDR1 is MDHEN and CDR2 SYDVKM. V gave up 4 bases and J gave up 4 bases; unmatched junction bases: 11. The CDR3 DNA follows: TGTGCCAGCAGTTCCCGACGACAGGGGAGCCTCTATGGCTACACCTTC. Protein sequence: CASSSRRQGSLYGYTF.

To note about this clone: The same CDR3 arises from other DNA sequences in this sample as well. The chain carries TRBV5-1 and TRBJ1-2, with 7 bases identical to TRBD1. V was clipped by 4 bases and J by 1 base; unmatched bases: 4. CDR3 length: 14 amino acids. The V gene's germline CDR1 is SGHRS and CDR2 YFSETQ. CDR3 region: CASSLGTVNYGYTF. The CDR3 DNA follows: TGCGCCAGCAGCCTCGGGACAGTTAACTATGGCTACACCTTC.

J is TRBJ1-4 and V is TRBV28, with TRBD1 matching 7 bases. Looked up from germline, CDR1 is MDHEN and CDR2 is SYDVKM. The CDR3 spans 14 residues. J lost 5 bases, V lost 7 bases, and 7 bases had no gene match. In nucleotides, the CDR3 is TGTGCCAGCACGAAGACAGGGTGGAATGAAAAACTGTTTTTT. It encodes CASTKTGWNEKLFF.

The chain employs TRBV19 and TRBJ1-5; D perhaps matches TRBD1 (6 bases). V was shortened by 7 bases and J by 9 bases, with 22 bases between the two germline ends. This CDR3 has 15 amino acids. Looked up from germline, CDR1 is LNHDA and CDR2 is SQIVND (reference sequence). For the CDR3, the DNA is TGTGCCAGTAACACGGGACAAAAGGTTCGTCCGCCCCAGCATTTT. It codes for CASNTGQKVRPPQHF.

The chain links TRBV6-5 to TRBJ1-1; 11 nucleotides match TRBD1. Trimming removed 6 bases from V and 4 bases from J; junction bases left unmatched: 4. The CDR3 has 14 amino acids. Germline V gives CDR1 MNHEY, CDR2 SVGAGI. For the CDR3, the DNA is TGTGCCAGCAGGACCGGGACAGGGGGCACTGAAGCTTTCTTT. Translated: CASRTGTGGTEAFF.

This chain joins TRBV6-5 and TRBJ1-4; D might be TRBD1 (6 bases). The V end lost 6 bases, the J end lost 8 bases, and 16 bases lay between the germline ends. This CDR3 comprises 14 residues. The germline V gene has CDR1 MNHEY and CDR2 SVGAGI. The CDR3 spells CASRKQGWREKLFF. CDR3 coding DNA: TGTGCCAGCAGAAAACAGGGTTGGCGAGAAAAACTGTTTTTT.